The clone carrying this T cell receptor (beta chain) was counted a few times. Antigen: not known. This entry belongs to a study of T cells after yellow fever vaccination. MiXCR, run by TCRdb on the 5' RACE reads, gives a single entry per CDR3 protein. Of around 500,000 distinct CDR3 sequences listed, less than 25% were seen once; the top ten hold roughly a sixth. Study-wide results and caveats: Few clonotypes appeared in both CD4 and CD8 compartments.

V was clipped by 5 bases and J by 1 base; unmatched bases: 5. The germline V gene encodes CDR1 SGHTA and CDR2 FQGNSA. The CDR3 totals 16 residues. The chain links TRBV7-2 to TRBJ2-3; 11 bases fit TRBD2. The clonotype was recovered from a man between 18 and 35 years old who received the YFV17D yellow fever vaccine. The source material was PBMCs, sampled 21 days after the first yellow fever vaccination. The CDR3 DNA sequence: TGTGCCAGCAGCCTACTAGCGGGGGTTGGCACAGATACGCAGTATTTT. Translated, it gives CASSLLAGVGTDTQYF. Supplemented by reference TRBV7-2 and TRBJ2-3, the full variable domain reads GAGVSQSPSNKVTEKGKDVELRCDPISGHTALYWYRQSLGQGLEFLIYFQGNSAPDKSGLPSDRFSAERTGGSVSTLTIQRTQQEDSAVYLCASSLLAGVGTDTQYFGPGTRLTVL.